This TCR beta chain was sequenced for a study of CD4 and CD8 cells across lung adenocarcinoma regions. V shed 5 bases and J shed 11 bases, with 18 bases lying between them. The CDR3 has 13 residues. CDR1 is MGHDK, CDR2 SYGVNS, per germline. TCRdb passed the PCR reads through MiXCR, listing each CDR3 protein once. The repertoire has about 19,000 distinct CDR3 sequences, approximately 50% of them found once; the top ten carry around a third. Samples came from patients with localized non-small cell lung adenocarcinoma. Sequencing used CD8+ T cells from the margin of a lung tumor. V gene TRBV25-1 combines with J gene TRBJ2-5, with D perhaps matching TRBD2 (5 bases). The TCR comes from a male donor with lung adenocarcinoma. The CD4 and CD8 labels of this study may be unreliable. The CDR3 protein is CASSFGVYNEQYF. CDR3 DNA: TGTGCCAGCAGTTTCGGGGTCTACAATGAGCAGTACTTC.